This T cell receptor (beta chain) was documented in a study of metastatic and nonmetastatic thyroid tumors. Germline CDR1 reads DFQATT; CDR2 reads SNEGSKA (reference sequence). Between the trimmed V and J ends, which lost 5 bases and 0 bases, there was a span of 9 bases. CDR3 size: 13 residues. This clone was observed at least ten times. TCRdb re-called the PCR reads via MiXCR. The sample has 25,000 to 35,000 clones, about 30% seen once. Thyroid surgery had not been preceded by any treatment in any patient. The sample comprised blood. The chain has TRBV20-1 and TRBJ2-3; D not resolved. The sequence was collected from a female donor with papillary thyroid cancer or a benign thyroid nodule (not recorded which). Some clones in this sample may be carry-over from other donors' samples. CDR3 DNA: TGCAGTGCTCAGCTGACTAGCACAGATACGCAGTATTTT. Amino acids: CSAQLTSTDTQYF.